The T cell receptor (beta chain) described here comes from a study of cytomegalovirus exposure and HLA in healthy donors. Study results and caveats: Both high specificity and high sensitivity reportedly marked the classifier's diagnosis of cytomegalovirus status. It was 150 to 200 TCR beta chains that were listed as cytomegalovirus-associated. Specific recognition of CMV antigens was confirmed in vitro for a few chains (all CMV-associated).

A note on this clone: Its target is not known.

Trimming took 3 bases from V and 3 from J; bases not matched to a gene: 5. There are 14 residues in the CDR3. Germline values: CDR1 SGHDT, CDR2 YYEEEE. TCRdb's table, derived via immunoSEQ multiplex PCR, lists solely in-frame clones and lacks some. The table has around 300,000 clones, around 90% seen once; the top ten hold 0.9% to 1%. This chain connects TRBV5-6 to TRBJ2-7, with 8 nucleotides matching TRBD2. The sequence was obtained from a man aged 25 to 40 in good health and CMV-seronegative. Sequenced input: PBMCs. The CDR3 loop reads CASSWRGAHYEQYF. As DNA, the CDR3 is TGTGCCAGCAGCTGGCGGGGGGCCCACTACGAGCAGTACTTC.